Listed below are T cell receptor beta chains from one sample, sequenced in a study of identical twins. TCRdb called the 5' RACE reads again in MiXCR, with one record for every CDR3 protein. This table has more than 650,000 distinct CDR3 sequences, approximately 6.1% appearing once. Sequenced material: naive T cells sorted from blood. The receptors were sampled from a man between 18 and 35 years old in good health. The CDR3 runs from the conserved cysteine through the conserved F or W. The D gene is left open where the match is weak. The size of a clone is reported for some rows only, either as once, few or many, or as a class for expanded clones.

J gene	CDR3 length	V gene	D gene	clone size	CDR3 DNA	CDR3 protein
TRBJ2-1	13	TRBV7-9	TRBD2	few	TGTGCCAGCAGCTTAGGGGGGCTAGCGGGACTGTTCTTC	CASSLGGLAGLFF
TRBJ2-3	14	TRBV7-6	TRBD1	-	TGTGCCAGCAGCCGTGGACAGGTCACAGATACGCAGTATTTT	CASSRGQVTDTQYF
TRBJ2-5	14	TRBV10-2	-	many	TGCGCCAGCTCACCGGGGGTGAGGGGAGAGACCCAGTACTTC	CASSPGVRGETQYF
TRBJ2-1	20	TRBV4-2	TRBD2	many	TGTGCCAGCAGCCAAGATTGGCTAGCGGGGGCATTTCGCACCTACAATGAGCAGTTCTTC	CASSQDWLAGAFRTYNEQFF
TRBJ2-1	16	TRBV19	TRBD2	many	TGTGCCAGTAGTATCCCGGCTAGCGGGAGTCTCAATGAGCAGTTCTTC	CASSIPASGSLNEQFF
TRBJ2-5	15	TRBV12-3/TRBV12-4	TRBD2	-	TGTGCCAGCAGCGCTAGCGGGAAGATTCAAGAGACCCAGTACTTC	CASSASGKIQETQYF
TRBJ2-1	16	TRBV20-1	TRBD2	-	TGCAGTACTAGAGATGCACTAGCGGGAGGTGGAGATGAGCAGTTCTTC	CSTRDALAGGGDEQFF
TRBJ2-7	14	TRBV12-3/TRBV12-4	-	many	TGTGCCAGCAGTCGGACAGCCCCTATCTACGAGCAGTACTTC	CASSRTAPIYEQYF
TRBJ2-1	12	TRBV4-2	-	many	TGTGCCAGCAGCCAAGATAAAAATGAGCAGTTCTTC	CASSQDKNEQFF
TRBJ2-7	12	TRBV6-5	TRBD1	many	TGTGCCAGCAGTTCCGCCGGGACAGGGAAGTACTTC	CASSSAGTGKYF
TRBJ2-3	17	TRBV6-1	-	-	TGTGCCAGCAGCCCCCTGCGAGGGACTTTTAGCACAGATACGCAGTTTTTT	CASSPLRGTFSTDTQFF
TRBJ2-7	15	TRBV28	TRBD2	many	TGTGCCAGCAGTTTAGGCGGGAGTCCCCTCTACGAGCAGTACTTC	CASSLGGSPLYEQYF
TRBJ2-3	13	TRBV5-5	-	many	TGTGCCAGCAACGCCGGCTTCAGAGATACGCAGTATTTT	CASNAGFRDTQYF
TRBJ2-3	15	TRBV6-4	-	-	TGTGCCAGCAGTGACTCGATACACCAAACAGATACGCAGTATTTT	CASSDSIHQTDTQYF
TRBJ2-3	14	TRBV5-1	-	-	TGCGCCAGCAGCTTGGTTCTAGCGTCAGATACGCAGTATTTT	CASSLVLASDTQYF
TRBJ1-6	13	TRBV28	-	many	TGTGCCAGCAAGAGAGAGCGTGACTCACCCCTCCACTTT	CASKRERDSPLHF
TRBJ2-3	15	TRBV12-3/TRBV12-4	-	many	TGTGCCAGCACCCCCTTCCTGGGGGCGGGGGATACGCAGTATTTT	CASTPFLGAGDTQYF
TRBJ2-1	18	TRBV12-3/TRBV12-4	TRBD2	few	TGTGCCAGCAGTTTAGGGACTAGCCTCCCCCCGGGTTACAATGAGCAGTTCTTC	CASSLGTSLPPGYNEQFF
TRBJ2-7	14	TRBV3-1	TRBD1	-	TGTGCCAGCAGCCAAGAAGTACAGGGGTACGAGCAGTACTTC	CASSQEVQGYEQYF
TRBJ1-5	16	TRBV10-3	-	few	TGTGCCATCAGTGAAGAGGGGGGGCTGCGCAATCAGCCCCAGCATTTT	CAISEEGGLRNQPQHF
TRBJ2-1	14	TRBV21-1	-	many	TGTGCCAGCAGCAAAGGGGTAGGGTCAAATGAGCAGTTCTTC	CASSKGVGSNEQFF
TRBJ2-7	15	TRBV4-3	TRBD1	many	TGCGCCAGCAGCCAAGATTTAGACAGGGCTGGCGAGCAGTACTTC	CASSQDLDRAGEQYF
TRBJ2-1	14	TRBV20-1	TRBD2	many	TGCAGTGCCACGCTAGCGGGACCACACAATGAGCAGTTCTTC	CSATLAGPHNEQFF
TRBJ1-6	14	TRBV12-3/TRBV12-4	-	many	TGTGCCAGCAGTTTTGTCACAGACAATTCACCCCTCCACTTT	CASSFVTDNSPLHF
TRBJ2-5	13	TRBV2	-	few	TGTGCCAGCAGTGAAGATCCGATGGAGACCCAGTACTTC	CASSEDPMETQYF
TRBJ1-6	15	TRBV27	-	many	TGTGCCAGCAGTTTAGGAGTGGCGGGCGTTTCACCCCTCCACTTT	CASSLGVAGVSPLHF
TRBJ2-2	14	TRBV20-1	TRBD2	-	TGCAGTGCTAGAGCGGGAGGAGGGACCGGGGAGCTGTTTTTT	CSARAGGGTGELFF
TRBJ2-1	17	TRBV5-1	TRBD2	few	TGCGCCAGCAGCTTGGGAACTATAGCGGGAGGCTACAATGAGCAGTTCTTC	CASSLGTIAGGYNEQFF
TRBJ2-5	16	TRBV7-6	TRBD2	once	TGTGCCAGCAGCTTAGTGAGTAGCGGGATCGCGGAGACCCAGTACTTC	CASSLVSSGIAETQYF
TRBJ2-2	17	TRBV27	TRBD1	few	TGTGCCAGCAGTCAAGGACAGGCCCACCCTAACACCGGGGAGCTGTTTTTT	CASSQGQAHPNTGELFF
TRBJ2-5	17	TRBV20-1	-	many	TGCAGTGCTAGAGACGTTCGGGACTCGGGATACCAAGAGACCCAGTACTTC	CSARDVRDSGYQETQYF
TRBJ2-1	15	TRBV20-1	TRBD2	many	TGCAGTGCTGCCCTCGTGGCTAGCGGGAACAATGAGCAGTTCTTC	CSAALVASGNNEQFF
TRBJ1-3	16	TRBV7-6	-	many	TGTGCCAGCAGCTTAGCGTGGCCGGACTCTGGAAACACCATATATTTT	CASSLAWPDSGNTIYF
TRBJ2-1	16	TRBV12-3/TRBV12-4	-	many	TGTGCCAGCAGTAACCGGGGGGCCAGCTCCTACAATGAGCAGTTCTTC	CASSNRGASSYNEQFF
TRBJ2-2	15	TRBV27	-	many	TGTGCCAGCAGTTTATTTGGCAGTAACACCGGGGAGCTGTTTTTT	CASSLFGSNTGELFF
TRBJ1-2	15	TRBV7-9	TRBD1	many	TGTGCCAGCAGCCCTCCGGGACAGGGTGACTATGGCTACACCTTC	CASSPPGQGDYGYTF
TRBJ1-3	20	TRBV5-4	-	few	TGTGCCAGCAGCTGGGCATGGGCCACGACGCCTTCCTTCTCTGGAAACACCATATATTTT	CASSWAWATTPSFSGNTIYF
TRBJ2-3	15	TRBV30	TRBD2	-	TGTGCCTGGAGTGTAGGCGGGAGGTCCACAGATACGCAGTATTTT	CAWSVGGRSTDTQYF
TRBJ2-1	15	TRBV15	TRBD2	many	TGTGCCACCAGCAGCCCTAGCGGGGAATACAATGAGCAGTTCTTC	CATSSPSGEYNEQFF
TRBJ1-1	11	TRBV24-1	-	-	TGTGCCACCAGTGATGGTAACATGCCTTTCTTT	CATSDGNMPFF
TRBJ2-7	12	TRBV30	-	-	TGTGCCTGGAGCCGAGCTACTGGCGAGCAGTACTTC	CAWSRATGEQYF
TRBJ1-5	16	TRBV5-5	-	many	TGTGCCAGCAGCTTCAGTTCCGATGGGGGCCTTCAGCCCCAGCATTTT	CASSFSSDGGLQPQHF
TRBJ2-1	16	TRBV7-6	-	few	TGTGCCAGCAGCTTAACAAGCTCCCCCTCCTACAATGAGCAGTTCTTC	CASSLTSSPSYNEQFF
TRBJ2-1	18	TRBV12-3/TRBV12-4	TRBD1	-	TGTGCCAGCAGTTTAGTGTTAGGGGACAGGGTGTCCTACAATGAGCAGTTCTTC	CASSLVLGDRVSYNEQFF
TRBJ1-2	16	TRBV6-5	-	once	TGTGCCAGCAGTTACTCATGGCAGGGGTCTCGGTATGGCTACACCTTC	CASSYSWQGSRYGYTF
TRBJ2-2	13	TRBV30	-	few	TGTGCCTGGAGTGAAGGACGTGCCGGGGAGCTGTTTTTT	CAWSEGRAGELFF
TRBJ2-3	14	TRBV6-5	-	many	TGTGCCAGCAGTTACCCGGGAAGCCTAGATACGCAGTATTTT	CASSYPGSLDTQYF
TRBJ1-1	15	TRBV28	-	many	TGTGCCAGCAGTTTAGCGGTGCCGGGTAGCACTGAAGCTTTCTTT	CASSLAVPGSTEAFF
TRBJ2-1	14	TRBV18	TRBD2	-	TGTGCCAGCTCACCACAACTAGCGGGACCTGAGCAGTTCTTC	CASSPQLAGPEQFF
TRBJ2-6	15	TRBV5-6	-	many	TGTGCCAGCAGCCCCACAATCTCTGGGGCCAACGTCCTGACTTTC	CASSPTISGANVLTF
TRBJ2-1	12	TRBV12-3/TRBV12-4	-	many	TGTGCCAGCAGTTCGGTAGCGGTCCTACGGTTCTTC	CASSSVAVLRFF
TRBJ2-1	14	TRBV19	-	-	TGTGCCAGTAGTCGAGCCTTTACGGCCAATGAGCAGTTCTTC	CASSRAFTANEQFF
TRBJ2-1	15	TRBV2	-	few	TGTGCCACCTCGTCTGGGGCCCACTCCTACAATGAGCAGTTCTTC	CATSSGAHSYNEQFF
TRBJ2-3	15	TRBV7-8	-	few	TGTGCCAGCAGCTTATCGTGGTACAGCACAGATACGCAGTATTTT	CASSLSWYSTDTQYF
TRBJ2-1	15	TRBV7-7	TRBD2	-	TGTGCCAGCAGTTTAGCGGGAGGGAAAGATCCTGAGCAGTTCTTC	CASSLAGGKDPEQFF
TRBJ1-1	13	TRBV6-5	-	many	TGTGCCAGCAGTTACAAGATGAACACTGAAGCTTTCTTT	CASSYKMNTEAFF